The next 3 T cell receptor beta chains were all read from a single sample in a study of blood T cell repertoires in COVID-19. Only in-frame clones appear in the TCRdb table, and some are missing; sequencing was by immunoSEQ multiplex PCR. The sample shows approximately 390,000 clones, 88% of them seen only once. Sequencing was carried out using PBMCs or T cells enriched from blood (not recorded which). These receptor sequences come from a woman in her forties with acute COVID-19.

The rearrangement joins TRBV7-2 to TRBJ2-1; 12 bases match TRBD1. Losses at the gene ends were 3 bases for V and 6 bases for J; bases not matched to a gene: 0. CDR3 size: 14 residues. Per germline, CDR1 SGHTA and CDR2 FQGNSA. The DNA of the CDR3 is TGTGCCAGCAGCTTGGGACAGGGGGCCAATGAGCAGTTCTTC. Translated, it gives CASSLGQGANEQFF.

The chain couples TRBV6-5 to TRBJ2-2, with D possibly TRBD2 on 5 matching bases. Trimming left V 6 bases short and J 7 bases short, with 18 bases between. CDR1 is MNHEY and CDR2 is SVGAGI in the germline V gene. The CDR3 sequence is 15 residues long. The CDR3 sequence is CASSTPALGSGELFF. The CDR3 DNA follows: TGTGCCAGCAGCACCCCGGCCCTAGGGAGCGGGGAGCTGTTTTTT.

This clone occurred once. The CDR3 DNA is TGTGCCAGCAGAGCGCCTGGAAACACCATATATTTT. Translated, it gives CASRAPGNTIYF. The rearrangement uses TRBV12-3 or TRBV12-4 and TRBJ1-3; no firm D call. The length of the CDR3 is 12 residues. V was shortened by 6 bases and J by 2 bases, with 5 bases between the two germline ends.